The 24 T cell receptor beta chains below come from one sample, sequenced in a study of cytomegalovirus exposure and HLA in healthy donors. The PCR contained 60 Vbeta and 13 Jbeta primers. Using immunoSEQ multiplex PCR, the repertoire was profiled, and TCRdb retains in-frame clones only, with some absent. Of 100,000 to 150,000 clones listed, 81% are singletons. Material: PBMCs. These receptors all come from a man younger than 35 in good health and CMV-seropositive.

The V gene is TRBV25-1, the J gene TRBJ2-1; D is possibly TRBD1 (6 bases). The CDR3 has 11 residues. The germline V and J ends were trimmed by 8 bases and 11 bases, with 13 bases remaining between them. CDR1 is MGHDK, CDR2 SYGVNS, per germline. Here the CDR3 DNA reads TGTGCCAGCGCAGGGGCTGCTCAGCAGTTCTTC. This gives the protein CASAGAAQQFF.

The chain is built from TRBV30 and TRBJ1-2, with TRBD1 as a possible D gene (5 bases). Germline loops: CDR1 GTSNPN, CDR2 SVGIG (reference sequence). Trimming cost V 7 bases and J 5 bases, with 20 bases left between them. CDR3 size: 14 residues. The CDR3 is CASEFGRGRYGYTF. The CDR3, as DNA: TGTGCCTCGGAGTTCGGGCGGGGCCGATATGGCTACACCTTC. Together with reference TRBV30 and TRBJ1-2, the CDR3 gives the full variable domain: SQTIHQWPATLVQPVGSPLSLECTVEGTSNPNLYWYRQAAGRGLQLLFYSVGIGQISSEVPQNLSASRPQDRQFILSSKKLLLSDSGFYLCASEFGRGRYGYTFGSGTRLTVV.

The J gene is TRBJ2-7, the V gene TRBV11-3; 8 bases are a match to TRBD1. The CDR3 covers 13 residues. CDR1 and CDR2 (germline): SGHNT, YENEEA. Trimming at V came to 1 base and at J to 5 bases, leaving 1 base not matched to a gene. The chain's CDR3 is CASSLAGGDEQYF. CDR3 coding DNA: TGTGCCAGCAGCTTAGCAGGGGGCGACGAGCAGTACTTC.

The chain is built from TRBV6-6 and TRBJ2-6, with 8 bases matching TRBD1. Germline trimming cut 4 bases from V and 3 bases from J; bases unmatched to any gene: 5. This CDR3 spans 16 amino acids. Germline CDR1 and CDR2: MNHNY and SVGAGI (reference sequence). CDR3 amino acids: CASSSGQGLGANVLTF. CDR3 nucleotides: TGTGCCAGCAGTTCCGGACAGGGTCTTGGGGCCAACGTCCTGACTTTC.

This chain links TRBV11-2 with TRBJ2-1; TRBD2 agrees at 13 bases. CDR3 length: 16 residues. The germline CDR1 and CDR2 sequences are SGHAT and FQNNGV. Trimming took 5 bases from V and 5 from J; bases not matched to a gene: 6. CDR3 DNA sequence: TGTGCCAGCAGCATAAGGACTAGCGGGAGAGACAATGAGCAGTTCTTC. It yields the protein CASSIRTSGRDNEQFF.

J is TRBJ2-2 and V is TRBV5-4; possible D gene TRBD1, 5 bases. Germline V lookup: CDR1 SGHNT, CDR2 YYREEE (reference sequence). The CDR3 sequence is 15 residues long. Trimming took 4 bases from V and 5 from J, leaving 15 bases between them. The CDR3: CASSQDAGLTGELFF. CDR3 bases: TGTGCCAGCAGCCAAGATGCAGGGCTTACCGGGGAGCTGTTTTTT. Full variable domain (remainder filled in from reference TRBV5-4 and TRBJ2-2): ETGVTQSPTHLIKTRGQQVTLRCSSQSGHNTVSWYQQALGQGPQFIFQYYREEENGRGNFPPRFSGLQFPNYSSELNVNALELDDSALYLCASSQDAGLTGELFFGEGSRLTVL.

The chain links TRBV7-2 to TRBJ1-2, with D possibly being TRBD1 (6 bases). Per the germline V gene, CDR1 is SGHTA and CDR2 is FQGNSA. The CDR3 loop spans 16 amino acids. The germline V and J ends were trimmed by 1 base and 3 bases, with 15 bases remaining between them. The CDR3 is CASSLDYRAAHYGYTF. CDR3 nucleotides: TGTGCCAGCAGCTTAGATTACAGGGCCGCCCACTATGGCTACACCTTC.

The J gene is TRBJ2-7, the V gene TRBV5-6; D is possibly TRBD2 (5 bases). The ends were cut back, 4 bases at V and 3 bases at J, with 20 bases in the middle. CDR3 length equals 16 residues. Germline CDR1 is SGHDT and CDR2 is YYEEEE. The CDR3 here is CASSNGISTGYYEQYF. The CDR3 DNA reads TGTGCCAGCAGCAACGGGATTTCGACGGGGTACTACGAGCAGTACTTC.

This chain joins TRBV5-4 and TRBJ1-1, with a tentative D call TRBD1 (6 bases). V was clipped by 3 bases and J by 1 base, with 22 bases between them. Germline V gene lookup returns CDR1 SGHNT and CDR2 YYREEE (reference sequence). This CDR3 region has 18 residues. CDR3 nucleotides: TGTGCCAGCAGCTCCGTCTTGGGGGGGGGCAGTGAGAACACTGAAGCTTTCTTT. Its protein product is CASSSVLGGGSENTEAFF.

V usage is TRBV19 and J usage is TRBJ2-5; TRBD2 might be the D (7 bases). The germline CDR1 and CDR2 sequences are LNHDA and SQIVND (reference sequence). The CDR3 has 11 residues. Trimming stripped 7 bases from V and 5 bases from J, with 8 bases between. DNA for the CDR3: TGTGCCAGTAAGGGGGGGGAGACCCAGTACTTC. This sequence encodes CASKGGETQYF. Looking up the rest from reference TRBV19 and TRBJ2-5 gives the full variable domain: DGGITQSPKYLFRKEGQNVTLSCEQNLNHDAMYWYRQDPGQGLRLIYYSQIVNDFQKGDIAEGYSVSREKKESFPLTVTSAQKNPTAFYLCASKGGETQYFGPGTRLLVL.

In this sample, this clone turned up a few times. The CDR3 DNA sequence: TGTGCCAGCAGCTTCGGACAGGGGGCCATGGACACTGAAGCTTTCTTT. Its protein product is CASSFGQGAMDTEAFF. This chain connects TRBV11-2 to TRBJ1-1, with 11 bases matching TRBD1. The CDR3 is 16 residues long. Germline V gene data show CDR1 as SGHAT and CDR2 as FQNNGV. Germline trimming cut 3 bases from V and 3 bases from J; bases unmatched to any gene: 6.

V is TRBV12-2 and J is TRBJ1-5; TRBD1 was called by the table and not checked on the DNA. TRBV12-2 counts as a pseudogene. The CDR3 runs 15 residues. CDR3 in DNA: TGTGCAAGTCGCACCCCGAGGGGACAGTATCAGCCCCAGCATTTT. Translation: CASRTPRGQYQPQHF.

The V gene is TRBV7-8, the J gene TRBJ1-4; D possibly corresponds to TRBD1 (5 bases). V was shortened by 5 bases and J by 6 bases, with 16 bases between the two germline ends. Germline CDR1 reads SGHVS; CDR2 reads FQNEAQ. The CDR3 length is 15 residues. The DNA for the CDR3 is TGTGCCAGCAGCCCCGTTCCGTGGGGGGATGAAAAACTGTTTTTT. Residues: CASSPVPWGDEKLFF.

In its sample, this clone was seen a few times. The chain links TRBV5-8 to TRBJ1-1; maybe TRBD1 (6 bases). V was trimmed by 4 bases and J by 6 bases, leaving 10 bases between them. This CDR3 region has 12 residues. Per germline, CDR1 SGHTS and CDR2 YDEGEE. As DNA, the CDR3 is TGTGCCAGCAGCGAGGGGGACGCTGAAGCTTTCTTT. It specifies CASSEGDAEAFF. Drawing the rest from reference TRBV5-8 and TRBJ1-1, the complete variable domain is EAGVTQSPTHLIKTRGQQATLRCSPISGHTSVYWYQQALGLGLQFLLWYDEGEERNRGNFPPRFSGRQFPNYSSELNVNALELEDSALYLCASSEGDAEAFFGQGTRLTVV.

The chain combines TRBV5-6 with TRBJ2-7, with TRBD1 matching 8 bases. The CDR3 covers 15 residues. V lost 4 bases to trimming and J lost 6 bases; unmatched junction nucleotides: 12. From germline, CDR1 is SGHDT and CDR2 YYEEEE. This CDR3 is CASSPLDRDDPEQYF. The CDR3 nucleotides read TGTGCCAGCAGCCCCTTGGACAGGGATGATCCCGAGCAGTACTTC. The whole variable domain, remainder taken from reference TRBV5-6 and TRBJ2-7, is DAGVTQSPTHLIKTRGQQVTLRCSPKSGHDTVSWYQQALGQGPQFIFQYYEEEERQRGNFPDRFSGHQFPNYSSELNVNALLLGDSALYLCASSPLDRDDPEQYFGPGTRLTVT.

This clone came up a few times. The rearrangement links TRBV19 to TRBJ1-2; D gene uncertain. CDR1 LNHDA and CDR2 SQIVND come from the germline V gene (reference sequence). The CDR3 sequence is 13 residues long. V lost 4 bases and J 3 bases, leaving 9 bases between the germline ends. The CDR3 DNA follows: TGTGCCAGTAGTACAGGCAGCTACTATGGCTACACCTTC. As protein: CASSTGSYYGYTF.

This chain joins TRBV9 and TRBJ1-4; 8 nucleotides align to TRBD1. The CDR3 runs to 17 residues. V was pared by 4 bases and J by 5 bases, with 13 bases of the junction left unmatched. Germline V gene sequence: CDR1 SGDLS, CDR2 YYNGEE. This chain's CDR3 is CASSSRTGREVNEKLFF. DNA for the CDR3: TGTGCCAGCAGCTCTCGGACAGGGAGGGAGGTAAATGAAAAACTGTTTTTT. Variable domain in full (rest from reference TRBV9 and TRBJ1-4): DSGVTQTPKHLITATGQRVTLRCSPRSGDLSVYWYQQSLDQGLQFLIQYYNGEERAKGNILERFSAQQFPDLHSELNLSSLELGDSALYFCASSSRTGREVNEKLFFGSGTQLSVL.

A few counts support this clone. The V gene is TRBV19, the J gene TRBJ1-1; 10 nucleotides agree with TRBD1. Germline loops: CDR1 LNHDA, CDR2 SQIVND (reference sequence). The CDR3 contains 17 residues. V lost 7 bases and J lost 6; bases outside the gene matches: 17. The CDR3 region has the DNA TGTGCCAGTACCGCCCACCTGGGGGGACAGGGGATAGCTGAAGCTTTCTTT. Translation gives CASTAHLGGQGIAEAFF.

The rearrangement links TRBV2 to TRBJ1-5, with TRBD1 identical over 9 bases. Unmatched junction bases numbered 4, after V lost 4 bases and J lost 6 bases. CDR1 is SNHLY and CDR2 is FYNNEI in the germline V gene. The CDR3 is made up of 14 amino acids. CDR3 sequence (DNA): TGTGCCAGCAGTGCGGGACAGGGTATTCAGCCCCAGCATTTT. Protein sequence: CASSAGQGIQPQHF.

The genes are TRBV9 and TRBJ2-5, with 10 bases identical to TRBD2. Trimming removed 3 bases from V and 0 bases from J; junction bases left unmatched: 5. The germline V gene has CDR1 SGDLS and CDR2 YYNGEE. The CDR3 contains 16 residues. The CDR3: CASSGSGGPYQETQYF. The CDR3, as DNA: TGTGCCAGCAGCGGTAGCGGGGGGCCGTACCAAGAGACCCAGTACTTC.

This chain joins TRBV10-2 and TRBJ2-5, with a possible D match to TRBD1 (6 bases). The germline V gene encodes CDR1 WSHSY and CDR2 SAAADI. CDR3 length equals 13 residues. V was pared by 4 bases and J by 1 base, with 7 bases between. The CDR3 nucleotides are TGCGCCAGCAGTGCGACAGGCCAAGAGACCCAGTACTTC. This encodes CASSATGQETQYF.

This sequence joins TRBV11-2 and TRBJ2-7, with TRBD2 identical over 8 bases. Looked up from germline, CDR1 is SGHAT and CDR2 is FQNNGV. V was pared by 5 bases and J by 0 bases, with 6 bases of the junction left unmatched. CDR3 length: 15 amino acids. The CDR3 DNA is TGTGCCAGCAGCCGTACCCGGGGGGGCTCCTACGAGCAGTACTTC. Amino acid sequence: CASSRTRGGSYEQYF. Filled out from reference TRBV11-2 and TRBJ2-7, the complete variable domain reads EAGVAQSPRYKIIEKRQSVAFWCNPISGHATLYWYQQILGQGPKLLIQFQNNGVVDDSQLPKDRFSAERLKGVDSTLKIQPAKLEDSAVYLCASSRTRGGSYEQYFGPGTRLTVT.

The chain employs TRBV5-8 and TRBJ1-2, with TRBD1 as a possible D gene (5 bases). V was pared by 4 bases and J by 4 bases, with 14 bases between. CDR1 and CDR2 (germline): SGHTS, YDEGEE. CDR3 length: 14 amino acids. CDR3 DNA: TGTGCCAGCAGCCCGAGACAGAGAGGCTATGGCTACACCTTC. Its translation is CASSPRQRGYGYTF.

This chain uses TRBV12-5 with TRBJ1-1; D may be TRBD1 (6 bases). Germline V lookup: CDR1 LGHNT, CDR2 FRNRAP. Trimming shortened V by 3 bases and J by 5 bases, and 10 bases separated the two germline ends. This CDR3 region has 13 residues. In DNA form, the CDR3 reads TGTGCTAGTGGTTTACAGGGTGGGACTGAAGCTTTCTTT. It codes for CASGLQGGTEAFF. The complete variable domain, with remaining parts taken from reference TRBV12-5 and TRBJ1-1, reads DARVTQTPRHKVTEMGQEVTMRCQPILGHNTVFWYRQTMMQGLELLAYFRNRAPLDDSGMPKDRFSAEMPDATLATLKIQPSEPRDSAVYFCASGLQGGTEAFFGQGTRLTVV.